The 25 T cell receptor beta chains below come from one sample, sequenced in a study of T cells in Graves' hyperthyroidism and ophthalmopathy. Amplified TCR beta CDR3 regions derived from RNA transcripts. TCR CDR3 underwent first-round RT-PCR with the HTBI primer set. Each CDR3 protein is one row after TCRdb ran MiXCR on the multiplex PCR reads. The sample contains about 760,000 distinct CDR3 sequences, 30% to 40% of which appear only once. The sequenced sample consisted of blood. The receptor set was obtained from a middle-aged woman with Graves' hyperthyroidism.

The chain's CDR3 is CASSLGLAGILEQYF. CDR3 DNA sequence: TGTGCCAGCAGCCTTGGACTAGCGGGGATTCTCGAGCAGTACTTC. This chain links TRBV7-2 with TRBJ2-7, with 12 bases aligning to TRBD2. CDR3 length: 15 residues. The germline CDR1 and CDR2 sequences are SGHTA and FQGNSA. The trim removed 5 bases at V and 6 bases at J, leaving 8 bases unmatched.

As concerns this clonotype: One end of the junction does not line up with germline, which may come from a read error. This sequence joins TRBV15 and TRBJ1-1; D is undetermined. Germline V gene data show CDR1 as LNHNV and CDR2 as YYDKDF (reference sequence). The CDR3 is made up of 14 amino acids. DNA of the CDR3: TGTGCCTCCAGCAGAAGCCGACAGAACACTGAAGCTTTCTTT. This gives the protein CASSRSRQNTEAFF.

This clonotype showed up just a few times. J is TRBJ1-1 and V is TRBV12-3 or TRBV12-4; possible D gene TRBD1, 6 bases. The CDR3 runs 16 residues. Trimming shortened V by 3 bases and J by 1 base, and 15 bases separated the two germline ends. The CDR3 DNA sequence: TGTGCCAGCAGTTTTCAGGCAGGGGCCGAGAACACTGAAGCTTTCTTT. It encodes CASSFQAGAENTEAFF.

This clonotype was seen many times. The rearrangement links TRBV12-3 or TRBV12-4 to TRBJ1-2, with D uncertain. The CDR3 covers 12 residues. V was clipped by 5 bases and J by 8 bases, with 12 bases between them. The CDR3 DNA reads TGTGCCAGCAGTGCGCAGACATTAGGCTACACCTTC. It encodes CASSAQTLGYTF.

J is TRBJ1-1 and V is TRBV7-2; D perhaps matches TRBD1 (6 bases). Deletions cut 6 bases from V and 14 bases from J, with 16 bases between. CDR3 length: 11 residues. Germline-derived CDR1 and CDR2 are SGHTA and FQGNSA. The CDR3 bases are TGTGCCAGCAGGAAGGACAGACACCCGTTCTTT. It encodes CASRKDRHPFF.

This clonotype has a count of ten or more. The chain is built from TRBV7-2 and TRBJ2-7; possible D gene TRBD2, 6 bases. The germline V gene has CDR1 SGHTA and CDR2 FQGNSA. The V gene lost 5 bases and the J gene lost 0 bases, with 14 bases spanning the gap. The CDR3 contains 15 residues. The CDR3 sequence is CASSPQDGGSYEQYF. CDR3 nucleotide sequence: TGTGCCAGCAGCCCACAGGACGGGGGCTCCTACGAGCAGTACTTC.

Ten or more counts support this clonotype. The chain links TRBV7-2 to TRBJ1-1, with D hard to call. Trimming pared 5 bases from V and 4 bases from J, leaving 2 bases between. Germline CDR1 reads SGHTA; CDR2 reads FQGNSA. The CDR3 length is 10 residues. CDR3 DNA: TGTGCCAGCAGCGGCACTGAAGCTTTCTTT. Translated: CASSGTEAFF.

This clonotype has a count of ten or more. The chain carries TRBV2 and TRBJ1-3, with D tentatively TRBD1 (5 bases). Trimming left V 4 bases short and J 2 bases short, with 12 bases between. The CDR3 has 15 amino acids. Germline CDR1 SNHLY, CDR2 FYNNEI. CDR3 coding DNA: TGTGCCAGCAGTGGGCCGTGGGACGCTGGAAACACCATATATTTT. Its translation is CASSGPWDAGNTIYF.

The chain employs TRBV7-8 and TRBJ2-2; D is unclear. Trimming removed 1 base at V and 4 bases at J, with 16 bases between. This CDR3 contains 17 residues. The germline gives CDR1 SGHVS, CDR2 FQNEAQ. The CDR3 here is CASSLVRANYGTGELFF. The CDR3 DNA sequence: TGTGCCAGCAGCTTAGTACGGGCTAACTATGGCACCGGGGAGCTGTTTTTT.

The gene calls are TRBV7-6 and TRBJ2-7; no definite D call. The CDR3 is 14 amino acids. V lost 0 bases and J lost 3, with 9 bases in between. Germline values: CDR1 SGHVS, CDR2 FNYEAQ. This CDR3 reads CASSLANSVYEQYF. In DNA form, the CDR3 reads TGTGCCAGCAGCTTAGCGAATTCGGTCTACGAGCAGTACTTC.

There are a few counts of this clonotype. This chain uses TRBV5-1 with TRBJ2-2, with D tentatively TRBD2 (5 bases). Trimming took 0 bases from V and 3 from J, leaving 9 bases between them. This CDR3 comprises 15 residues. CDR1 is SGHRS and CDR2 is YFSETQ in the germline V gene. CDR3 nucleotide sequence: TGCGCCAGCAGCTTGGGACTACCCTACACCGGGGAGCTGTTTTTT. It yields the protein CASSLGLPYTGELFF.

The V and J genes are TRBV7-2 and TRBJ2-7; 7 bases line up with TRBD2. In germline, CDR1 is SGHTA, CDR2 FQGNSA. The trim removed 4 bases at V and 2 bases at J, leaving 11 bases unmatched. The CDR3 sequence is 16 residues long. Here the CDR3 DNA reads TGTGCCAGCAGCTCGATAGCGGGCTCGGACCCCTACGAGCAGTACTTC. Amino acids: CASSSIAGSDPYEQYF.

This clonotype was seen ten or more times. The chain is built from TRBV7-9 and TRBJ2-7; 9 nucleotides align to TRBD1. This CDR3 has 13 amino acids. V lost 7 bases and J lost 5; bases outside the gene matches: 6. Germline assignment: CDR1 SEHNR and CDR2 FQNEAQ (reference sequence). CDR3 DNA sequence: TGTGCCAGCACCTGGACAGGGGATAACGAGCAGTACTTC. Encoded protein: CASTWTGDNEQYF.

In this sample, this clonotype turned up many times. CDR3 in DNA: TGCGCCAGCAGCTCTGCACAGGGAAGTACTGAAGCTTTCTTT. The encoded protein is CASSSAQGSTEAFF. The rearrangement links TRBV10-1 to TRBJ1-1; D is possibly TRBD1 (6 bases). V was clipped by 6 bases and J by 5 bases, with 16 bases between them. The CDR3 is 14 residues long. Germline lookup yields CDR1 WNHNN and CDR2 SYGVQD (reference sequence).

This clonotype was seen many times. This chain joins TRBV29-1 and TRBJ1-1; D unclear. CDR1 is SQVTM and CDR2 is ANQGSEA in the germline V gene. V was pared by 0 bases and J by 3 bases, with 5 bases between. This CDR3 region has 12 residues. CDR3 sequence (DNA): TGCAGCGTTGAAGATCAGCACACTGAAGCTTTCTTT. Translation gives CSVEDQHTEAFF.

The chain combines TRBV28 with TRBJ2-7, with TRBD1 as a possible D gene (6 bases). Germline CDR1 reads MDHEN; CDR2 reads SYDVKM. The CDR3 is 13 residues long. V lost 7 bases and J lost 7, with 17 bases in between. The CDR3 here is CASTLTGINEQYF. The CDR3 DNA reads TGTGCCAGCACCCTAACAGGGATAAATGAGCAGTACTTC. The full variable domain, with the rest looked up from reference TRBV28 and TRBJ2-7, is DVKVTQSSRYLVKRTGEKVFLECVQDMDHENMFWYRQDPGLGLRLIYFSYDVKMKEKGDIPEGYSVSREKKERFSLILESASTNQTSMYLCASTLTGINEQYFGPGTRLTVT.

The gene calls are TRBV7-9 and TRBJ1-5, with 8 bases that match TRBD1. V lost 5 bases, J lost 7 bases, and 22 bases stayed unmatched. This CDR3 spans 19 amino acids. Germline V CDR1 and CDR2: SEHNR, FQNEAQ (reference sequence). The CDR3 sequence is CASSLHRPGQGSSLQPQHF. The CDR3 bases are TGTGCCAGCAGCCTTCACCGCCCCGGACAGGGTAGTAGTTTACAGCCCCAGCATTTT.

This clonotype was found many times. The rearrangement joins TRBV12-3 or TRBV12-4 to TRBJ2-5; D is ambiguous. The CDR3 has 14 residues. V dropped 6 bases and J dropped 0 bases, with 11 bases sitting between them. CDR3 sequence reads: CASSPVGNQETQYF. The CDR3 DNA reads TGTGCCAGCAGCCCCGTGGGCAACCAAGAGACCCAGTACTTC.

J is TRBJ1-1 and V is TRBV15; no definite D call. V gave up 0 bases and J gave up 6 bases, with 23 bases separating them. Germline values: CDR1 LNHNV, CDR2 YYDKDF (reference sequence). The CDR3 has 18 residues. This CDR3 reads CATSRDRGRWAEVPEAFF. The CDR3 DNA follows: TGTGCCACCAGCAGAGATCGCGGAAGGTGGGCCGAGGTACCTGAAGCTTTCTTT.

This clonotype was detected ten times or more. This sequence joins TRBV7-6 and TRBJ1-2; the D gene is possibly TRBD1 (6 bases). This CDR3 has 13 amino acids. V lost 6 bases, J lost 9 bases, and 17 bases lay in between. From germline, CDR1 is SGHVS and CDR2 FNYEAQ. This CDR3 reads CASRAAGAWSYTF. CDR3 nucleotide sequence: TGTGCCAGCAGGGCTGCGGGGGCCTGGAGCTACACCTTC.

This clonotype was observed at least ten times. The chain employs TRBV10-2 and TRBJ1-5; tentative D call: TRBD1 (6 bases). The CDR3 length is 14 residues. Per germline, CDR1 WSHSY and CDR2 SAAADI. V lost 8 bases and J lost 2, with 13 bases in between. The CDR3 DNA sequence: TGCGCCAGCCGCCCCCCAGGGGGCAATCAGCCCCAGCATTTT. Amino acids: CASRPPGGNQPQHF.

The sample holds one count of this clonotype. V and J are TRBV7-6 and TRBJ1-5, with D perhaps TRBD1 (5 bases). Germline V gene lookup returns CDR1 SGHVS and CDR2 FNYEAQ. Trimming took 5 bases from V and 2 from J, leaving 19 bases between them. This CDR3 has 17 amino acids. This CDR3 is CASSQEGGARGNQPQHF. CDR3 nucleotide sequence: TGTGCCAGCAGCCAAGAGGGAGGGGCGCGGGGCAATCAGCCCCAGCATTTT.

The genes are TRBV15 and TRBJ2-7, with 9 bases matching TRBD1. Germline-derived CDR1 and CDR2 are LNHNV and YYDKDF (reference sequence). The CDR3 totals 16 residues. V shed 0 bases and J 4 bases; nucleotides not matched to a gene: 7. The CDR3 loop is CATSRDSGQGTYEQYF. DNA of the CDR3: TGTGCCACCAGCAGAGATAGCGGACAGGGGACATACGAGCAGTACTTC.

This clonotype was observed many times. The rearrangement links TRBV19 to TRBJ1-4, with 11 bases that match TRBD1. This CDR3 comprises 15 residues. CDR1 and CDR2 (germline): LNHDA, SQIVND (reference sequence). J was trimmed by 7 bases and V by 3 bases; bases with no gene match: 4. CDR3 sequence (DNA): TGTGCCAGTAGTATCTTCGGGACAGGGGGTGAAAAACTGTTTTTT. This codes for CASSIFGTGGEKLFF.

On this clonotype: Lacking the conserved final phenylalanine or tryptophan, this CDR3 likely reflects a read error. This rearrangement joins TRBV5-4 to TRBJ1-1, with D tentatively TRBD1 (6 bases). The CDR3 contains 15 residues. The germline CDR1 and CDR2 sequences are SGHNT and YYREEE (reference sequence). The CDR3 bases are TGTGCCAGCAGCTTAGTGGGACACCCGAACACTCAAGCTTTCCTT. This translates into CASSLVGHPNTQAFL.